One and the same sample provided the 4 T cell receptor beta chains below, sequenced in a study of CD4 T cells in relation to SARS-CoV-2 and coronaviruses. No antigen is known for these receptors. The protocol was immunoSEQ multiplex PCR, while the TCRdb copy is restricted to in-frame clones and leaves out a portion. The data contain some 20,000 clones, roughly 76% of them seen just once; the ten biggest clones take up more than 12%. CD4+ T cells from unexposed donors were obtained before the COVID-19 pandemic (2011-2018). Isolation of CD4+ T cells took place after about 9 days in culture. Sequencing input: CD4+ T cells from PBMCs, cultured in vitro. These receptors were collected from a human donor in good health.

The J gene is TRBJ2-2, the V gene TRBV19; no definite D call. The germline V gene has CDR1 LNHDA and CDR2 SQIVND (reference sequence). The length of the CDR3 is 14 residues. Between the trimmed V and J ends, which lost 3 bases and 2 bases, there was a span of 7 bases. This CDR3 reads CASSMLGNTGELFF. The CDR3 nucleotides read TGTGCCAGTAGTATGTTAGGAAACACCGGGGAGCTGTTTTTT. Full variable domain (rest looked up from reference TRBV19 and TRBJ2-2): DGGITQSPKYLFRKEGQNVTLSCEQNLNHDAMYWYRQDPGQGLRLIYYSQIVNDFQKGDIAEGYSVSREKKESFPLTVTSAQKNPTAFYLCASSMLGNTGELFFGEGSRLTVL.

The genes are TRBV18 and TRBJ1-1; D is undetermined. Trimming took 6 bases from V and 2 from J, leaving 10 bases between them. This CDR3 comprises 13 residues. Germline values: CDR1 KGHSH, CDR2 LQKENI. As DNA, the CDR3 is TGTGCCAGCTCGCCCGACGGTAACACTGAAGCTTTCTTT. This sequence encodes CASSPDGNTEAFF. Complete variable domain (other parts from reference TRBV18 and TRBJ1-1): NAGVMQNPRHLVRRRGQEARLRCSPMKGHSHVYWYRQLPEEGLKFMVYLQKENIIDESGMPKERFSAEFPKEGPSILRIQQVVRGDSAAYFCASSPDGNTEAFFGQGTRLTVV.

The V gene is TRBV6-5, the J gene TRBJ2-1, with a weak D call TRBD2 (7 bases). Germline CDR1 MNHEY, CDR2 SVGAGI. Trimming removed 8 bases at V and 7 bases at J, with 15 bases between. The CDR3 covers 13 residues. As DNA, the CDR3 is TGTGCCAGCCGTCGGGGGGCGGGAAATGAGCAGTTCTTC. Translation gives CASRRGAGNEQFF.

This sequence joins TRBV7-3 and TRBJ1-2, with D possibly TRBD1 on 5 matching bases. The CDR3 is made up of 13 amino acids. CDR1 SGHTA and CDR2 FQGTGA come from the germline V gene. V was shortened by 6 bases and J by 4 bases, with 12 bases between the two germline ends. The CDR3 sequence: CASRSTGFYGYTF. The CDR3 DNA reads TGTGCCAGCAGGTCTACAGGATTCTATGGCTACACCTTC. The full variable domain, rest sourced from reference TRBV7-3 and TRBJ1-2, is GAGVSQTPSNKVTEKGKYVELRCDPISGHTALYWYRQSLGQGPEFLIYFQGTGAADDSGLPNDRFFAVRPEGSVSTLKIQRTERGDSAVYLCASRSTGFYGYTFGSGTRLTVV.